This T cell receptor (beta chain) is drawn from a study of control samples from healthy donors and cancer patients. Here immunoSEQ multiplex PCR was the method, and the copy in TCRdb shows in-frame clones only, minus some. Among around 150,000 clones listed, approximately 94% were seen once. Germline CDR1 is MNHEY and CDR2 is SVGAGI. Trimming took off 6 bases at V and 1 base at J, with 7 bases between the two ends. The CDR3 totals 13 residues. This clone was counted once. The chain carries TRBV6-5 and TRBJ1-5; D uncertain. The clonotype was recovered from a man aged 55 to 70 with colorectal cancer. Sequencing input: PBMCs. DNA of the CDR3: TGTGCCAGCAGCCCGACGAGCAATCAGCCCCAGCATTTT. Protein product: CASSPTSNQPQHF.